Below, 31 T cell receptor beta chains from the same sample are listed, as sequenced in a study of a mutant IDH1 vaccine in newly diagnosed glioma (dated by TCRdb to the early 2020s). Antigens for these TCRs are unknown. Receptor amplification or capture employed the immunoSEQ multiplex PCR assay. TCRdb provides this immuneACCESS table in a form limited to in-frame rearrangements. Some clones are lacking; in checked studies, under half of them reflect an unresolved V gene, and why the rest are absent is not known. Present in this sample are about 32,000 clones, roughly 78% of which were seen just once. Under 4% of the sample goes to the ten largest clones. The time point label, as the study defines it: week 35, safety follow-up. Each vaccine dose was 300 ug of a 20-mer mutant IDH1 peptide in Montanide, given subcutaneously with topical imiquimod. The material sequenced was PBMCs, taken from a glioma patient whose treatment included an IDH1 peptide vaccine. These receptors came from a man aged 35-49 years with glioma. Some clones in this sample may be carry-over from other donors' samples.

The chain recombines TRBV5-6 with TRBJ1-4; no clear D gene. Trimming took off 4 bases at V and 2 bases at J, with 12 bases between the two ends. This CDR3 has 15 amino acids. CDR1 is SGHDT and CDR2 is YYEEEE in the germline V gene. The CDR3 DNA is TGTGCCAGCAGCCTCCGGGGAAGGACTAATGAAAAACTGTTTTTT. It encodes CASSLRGRTNEKLFF.

V and J are TRBV30 and TRBJ2-6; 7 positions agree with TRBD1. In germline, CDR1 is GTSNPN, CDR2 SVGIG (reference sequence). The CDR3 has 16 amino acids. With 6 bases clipped from V and 2 bases from J, the junction kept 10 bases outside the gene matches. CDR3 amino acids: CACPLDRATGANVLTF. CDR3 nucleotide sequence: TGTGCCTGCCCCCTTGACAGGGCTACTGGGGCCAACGTCCTGACTTTC.

This chain joins TRBV29-1 and TRBJ1-2; no reliable D call. Germline V gene data show CDR1 as SQVTM and CDR2 as ANQGSEA. The CDR3 length is 12 residues. V lost 6 bases to trimming and J lost 7 bases, with 15 bases between them. CDR3 in DNA: TGCAGCGTCGCCAATCTAAGAGCTGGCTACACCTTC. Translation: CSVANLRAGYTF.

This clone is judged medium-sized. The chain joins TRBV6-5 to TRBJ1-5; D not resolved. The V end was cut by 6 bases, the J end by 5 bases, with 11 bases between. The CDR3 runs to 13 residues. CDR1 and CDR2 from the germline V gene are MNHEY and SVGAGI. The CDR3 is CASSWKSDQPQHF. CDR3 in DNA: TGTGCCAGCAGCTGGAAGTCGGATCAGCCCCAGCATTTT.

This chain uses TRBV6-5 with TRBJ1-1; D may be TRBD1 (5 bases). Germline V gene lookup returns CDR1 MNHEY and CDR2 SVGAGI. CDR3 length: 14 residues. Trimming took off 6 bases at V and 1 base at J, with 12 bases between the two ends. The CDR3: CASSPRQGNTEAFF. As DNA, the CDR3 is TGTGCCAGCAGCCCCAGGCAGGGGAACACTGAAGCTTTCTTT.

This sequence joins TRBV11-2 and TRBJ2-1; TRBD2 aligns across 8 bases. Germline V CDR1 and CDR2: SGHAT, FQNNGV. CDR3 length: 13 residues. Trimming took 11 bases from V and 4 from J; bases not matched to a gene: 7. CDR3 residues: CASTSGQYNEQFF. In DNA form, the CDR3 reads TGTGCCTCTACTAGCGGCCAATACAATGAGCAGTTCTTC.

This clone was detected only a few times. This CDR3 is CAVGLIEAFF. The CDR3, as DNA: TGTGCCGTGGGGTTGATTGAAGCTTTCTTT. The V gene is TRBV19, the J gene TRBJ1-1, with unresolved D. The CDR3 is made up of 10 amino acids. Germline loops: CDR1 LNHDA, CDR2 SQIVND (reference sequence). V gave up 11 bases and J gave up 7 bases, with 11 bases separating them. The whole variable domain, remainder taken from reference TRBV19 and TRBJ1-1, is DGGITQSPKYLFRKEGQNVTLSCEQNLNHDAMYWYRQDPGQGLRLIYYSQIVNDFQKGDIAEGYSVSREKKESFPLTVTSAQKNPTAFYLCAVGLIEAFFGQGTRLTVV.

V usage is TRBV6-1 and J usage is TRBJ1-2, with TRBD1 matching 7 bases. The CDR3 totals 15 residues. J lost 8 bases, V lost 3 bases, and 12 bases had no gene match. The V gene's germline CDR1 is MNHNS and CDR2 SASEGT. DNA for the CDR3: TGTGCCAGCAGTGATGCCCAGGGGGTTTCTTACGGCTACACCTTC. This sequence encodes CASSDAQGVSYGYTF.

The chain employs TRBV5-8 and TRBJ2-2, with D maybe TRBD1 (8 bases). The CDR3 is 14 residues long. CDR1 SGHTS and CDR2 YDEGEE come from the germline V gene. The germline V and J ends were trimmed by 4 bases and 6 bases, with 13 bases remaining between them. CDR3 coding DNA: TGTGCCAGCAGCGACAGGGGAGGGTCCGGGGAGCTGTTTTTT. Its protein is CASSDRGGSGELFF. The variable domain in full, completed from reference TRBV5-8 and TRBJ2-2, reads EAGVTQSPTHLIKTRGQQATLRCSPISGHTSVYWYQQALGLGLQFLLWYDEGEERNRGNFPPRFSGRQFPNYSSELNVNALELEDSALYLCASSDRGGSGELFFGEGSRLTVL.

The chain combines TRBV6-1 with TRBJ2-7, with D unresolved. Germline assignment: CDR1 MNHNS and CDR2 SASEGT. The CDR3 is 13 amino acids. Trimming removed 1 base at V and 1 base at J, with 5 bases between. The CDR3 protein is CASSEDRSYEQYF. The CDR3 DNA reads as TGTGCCAGCAGTGAAGACCGGTCCTACGAGCAGTACTTC.

This clone showed up just once. This sequence joins TRBV5-1 and TRBJ1-4, with 7 bases matching TRBD1. Trimming removed 5 bases from V and 8 bases from J; junction bases left unmatched: 12. The CDR3 is made up of 15 amino acids. Looked up from germline, CDR1 is SGHRS and CDR2 is YFSETQ. The CDR3 DNA sequence: TGCGCCAGCAGGGGGGGACAGCCGGGTCCCGAAAAACTGTTTTTT. Translating gives CASRGGQPGPEKLFF.

The chain combines TRBV29-1 with TRBJ1-2; no reliable D call. This CDR3 is built from 17 residues. Looked up from germline, CDR1 is SQVTM and CDR2 is ANQGSEA. Trimming removed 1 base from V and 5 bases from J, with 23 bases in between. CDR3 bases: TGCAGCGTTGAAGCGGTGACCCCGCCATCCTCGTATTATGGCTACACCTTC. The encoded protein is CSVEAVTPPSSYYGYTF.

The chain recombines TRBV7-2 with TRBJ2-5; 8 nucleotides agree with TRBD1. Germline V gives CDR1 SGHTA, CDR2 FQGNSA. The V segment lost 3 bases and the J segment 4 bases; nucleotides outside the gene matches: 10. This CDR3 has 16 amino acids. CDR3 DNA sequence: TGTGCCAGCAGCTTCATGTACAGGGGGGCCCGAGAGACCCAGTACTTC. It yields the protein CASSFMYRGARETQYF. The entire variable domain, with the rest obtained from reference TRBV7-2 and TRBJ2-5, is as follows: GAGVSQSPSNKVTEKGKDVELRCDPISGHTALYWYRQSLGQGLEFLIYFQGNSAPDKSGLPSDRFSAERTGGSVSTLTIQRTQQEDSAVYLCASSFMYRGARETQYFGPGTRLLVL.

J is TRBJ1-1 and V is TRBV7-8; the D gene is possibly TRBD1 (5 bases). CDR3 length: 13 amino acids. The V end lost 3 bases, the J end lost 3 bases, and 8 bases lay between the germline ends. Germline V CDR1 and CDR2: SGHVS, FQNEAQ. The CDR3 nucleotides are TGTGCCAGCAGCTTTTCCAGGGACACTGAAGCTTTCTTT. Protein: CASSFSRDTEAFF.

This clone was found a few times. This chain uses TRBV5-7 with TRBJ1-1; D remains unclear. TRBV5-7 is identified as an open reading frame with a role that is uncertain. V was cut by 3 bases and J by 1 base, with 13 bases left in between. This CDR3 spans 15 amino acids. The CDR3 region has the DNA TGTGCCAGCAGCTCGGTGGGCCAAAGGAACACTGAAGCTTTCTTT. This sequence encodes CASSSVGQRNTEAFF.

The chain is built from TRBV21-1 and TRBJ1-2; TRBD1, as called in the table, went unchecked against the DNA. TRBV21-1 is a known pseudogene. The CDR3 length is 21 residues. The chain's CDR3 is CASSKAMRTGRSWRGIYGYTF. CDR3 nucleotides: TGTGCCAGCAGCAAAGCTATGAGGACAGGGCGCTCCTGGAGGGGAATCTATGGCTACACCTTC.

The chain has TRBV30 and TRBJ1-2; possible D gene TRBD1, 6 bases. The V and J ends lost 3 bases and 1 base respectively, with 9 bases between them. The V gene's germline CDR1 is GTSNPN and CDR2 SVGIG (reference sequence). CDR3 length: 13 residues. For the CDR3, the DNA is TGTGCCTGGAGGACAGGCCTTAACTATGGCTACACCTTC. Translated: CAWRTGLNYGYTF.

V usage is TRBV5-1 and J usage is TRBJ2-5, with a possible D match to TRBD2 (6 bases). This CDR3 contains 15 residues. V was trimmed by 4 bases and J by 1 base, leaving 14 bases between them. Germline CDR1 is SGHRS and CDR2 is YFSETQ. The CDR3 DNA sequence: TGCGCCAGCAGCGCCAATACCGGGAGCCAAGAGACCCAGTACTTC. Protein sequence: CASSANTGSQETQYF.

V usage is TRBV2 and J usage is TRBJ1-3, with unresolved D. Trimming removed 2 bases from V and 4 bases from J, with 6 bases in between. The CDR3 totals 13 residues. Germline CDR1 reads SNHLY; CDR2 reads FYNNEI. The DNA for the CDR3 is TGTGCCAGCAGTGAACTCCCCGGAAACACCATATATTTT. This codes for CASSELPGNTIYF.

This chain links TRBV7-9 with TRBJ2-7; TRBD2 agrees at 7 bases. Germline-derived CDR1 and CDR2 are SEHNR and FQNEAQ (reference sequence). CDR3 length: 14 residues. The J segment lost 7 bases and the V segment lost 0 bases, leaving 6 bases of the junction unmatched. The CDR3 DNA is TGTGCCAGCAGCTTAGCGTGGGAGGGTCTGGAGCAGTACTTC. Its translation is CASSLAWEGLEQYF.

The rearrangement links TRBV18 to TRBJ2-1, with 11 bases lining up with TRBD1. Germline V CDR1 and CDR2: KGHSH, LQKENI. V dropped 3 bases and J dropped 4; count of bases not matched to a gene: 14. The CDR3 runs to 19 residues. Here the CDR3 reads CASSPEDRGPYSSYNEQFF. CDR3 in DNA: TGTGCCAGCTCACCCGAGGACAGGGGGCCTTATTCCAGTTACAATGAGCAGTTCTTC.

The chain uses TRBV5-4 and TRBJ2-3; D not resolved. Trimming took 0 bases from V and 3 from J, leaving 14 bases between them. Per the germline V gene, CDR1 is SGHNT and CDR2 is YYREEE (reference sequence). The CDR3 contains 16 residues. CDR3 bases: TGTGCCAGCAGCTTGGACGGCGACTCAAGGACAGATACGCAGTATTTT. Its translation is CASSLDGDSRTDTQYF. The full variable domain, its missing parts supplied by reference TRBV5-4 and TRBJ2-3, is ETGVTQSPTHLIKTRGQQVTLRCSSQSGHNTVSWYQQALGQGPQFIFQYYREEENGRGNFPPRFSGLQFPNYSSELNVNALELDDSALYLCASSLDGDSRTDTQYFGPGTRLTVL.

The J gene is TRBJ1-1, the V gene TRBV7-6; D remains ambiguous. CDR3 length: 14 residues. Trimming removed 2 bases at V and 4 bases at J, with 11 bases between. Germline V gives CDR1 SGHVS, CDR2 FNYEAQ. This CDR3 is CASSLPGSVTEAFF. In DNA form, the CDR3 reads TGTGCCAGCAGCTTACCAGGTTCGGTCACTGAAGCTTTCTTT.

J is TRBJ2-3 and V is TRBV2, with 8 bases identical to TRBD2. V was pared by 7 bases and J by 2 bases, with 5 bases of the junction left unmatched. CDR3 length equals 14 residues. Looked up from germline, CDR1 is SNHLY and CDR2 is FYNNEI. The CDR3 region is CASTAGDTTDTQYF. The CDR3 DNA follows: TGTGCCAGCACAGCGGGGGACACCACAGATACGCAGTATTTT.

The chain is built from TRBV18 and TRBJ2-7; D not resolved. Germline V gene sequence: CDR1 KGHSH, CDR2 LQKENI. V lost 2 bases to trimming and J lost 5 bases, with 7 bases between them. CDR3 length: 12 amino acids. CDR3 loop: CASSPRRDEQYF. The CDR3 nucleotides are TGTGCCAGCTCACCAAGACGAGACGAGCAGTACTTC.

This clone has more than one count but fewer than ten. The gene calls are TRBV7-2 and TRBJ2-7, with 8 nucleotides matching TRBD1. The CDR3 totals 15 residues. Trimming removed 6 bases from V and 4 bases from J; junction bases left unmatched: 11. Germline lookup yields CDR1 SGHTA and CDR2 FQGNSA. CDR3 nucleotides: TGTGCCAGCAGACCAGGGGGCTTCTTAAAGTACGAGCAGTACTTC. It yields the protein CASRPGGFLKYEQYF.

The chain employs TRBV7-9 and TRBJ1-1; D is unclear. Germline loops: CDR1 SEHNR, CDR2 FQNEAQ (reference sequence). The V gene lost 1 base and the J gene lost 6 bases, with 15 bases spanning the gap. This CDR3 contains 15 residues. The CDR3, as DNA: TGTGCCAGCAGCTTAGTCGGTAAATGGCATCCTGAAGCTTTCTTT. Its translation: CASSLVGKWHPEAFF.

The rearrangement links TRBV7-2 to TRBJ1-5; possible D gene TRBD1, 5 bases. The CDR3 consists of 13 residues. V dropped 5 bases and J dropped 7 bases, with 12 bases sitting between them. Looked up from germline, CDR1 is SGHTA and CDR2 is FQGNSA. For the CDR3, the DNA is TGTGCCAGCAGCCAGCTGGAGGGGCAGCCCCAGCATTTT. Protein sequence: CASSQLEGQPQHF.

The rearrangement joins TRBV7-9 to TRBJ1-6; unclear D gene. CDR1 is SEHNR and CDR2 is FQNEAQ in the germline V gene (reference sequence). With 3 bases removed from V and 6 bases from J, the gap between germline ends came to 9 bases. CDR3 length: 14 residues. CDR3 protein: CASSFGSVNSPLHF. The DNA of the CDR3 is TGTGCCAGCAGCTTCGGGTCAGTTAATTCACCCCTCCACTTT.

The chain couples TRBV6-1 to TRBJ1-2; D is uncertain. Germline assignment: CDR1 MNHNS and CDR2 SASEGT. The CDR3 is made up of 14 amino acids. The ends were cut back, 0 bases at V and 4 bases at J, with 9 bases in the middle. The CDR3 bases are TGTGCCAGCAGTGAAGCGGGAACACTCTATGGCTACACCTTC. Residues: CASSEAGTLYGYTF.

The chain recombines TRBV27 with TRBJ2-7, with 10 nucleotides matching TRBD1. The CDR3 is 15 residues long. CDR1 MNHEY and CDR2 SMNVEV come from the germline V gene (reference sequence). Trimming at V came to 8 bases and at J to 5 bases, leaving 12 bases not matched to a gene. The DNA of the CDR3 is TGTGCCAGCCAAGCCGGGACAGGGGTTTCCAACGAGCAGTACTTC. Translation: CASQAGTGVSNEQYF.